The clone carrying this TCR beta chain has a handful of counts. Its antigen is undetermined. This CDR3 region has 15 residues. The V gene lost 0 bases and the J gene lost 3 bases, with 12 bases spanning the gap. Germline CDR1 SGHRS, CDR2 YFSETQ. TCRdb reanalysed the RT-PCR reads using MiXCR and keeps one entry per CDR3 protein. Of hundreds of thousands of distinct CDR3 sequences listed, 25% are singletons. The source of the sample is a study of response to subunit inactivated influenza vaccine. Study-level results: A suggestion made by the authors is that each seasonal influenza vaccination recruits few new T cells.

Sequenced here: CD4+ T cells sorted from PBMCs, sampled about 5 days after vaccination. This sequence was found in a man between 45 and 60 years old who received an inactivated influenza vaccine. The J gene is TRBJ1-2, the V gene TRBV5-1; a possible D gene is TRBD1 (6 bases). CDR3 coding DNA: TGCGCCAGCAGCTTGGACGGACAGAAGGACTATGGCTACACCTTC. Translating it yields CASSLDGQKDYGYTF.